These 18 T cell receptor beta chains share one sample of origin, sequenced in a study of shared clonotypes between healthy human individuals. Positively selected for CCR7, the CD45RO-negative cells used as naive CD8 cells excluded terminally differentiated effector memory CD45RA+ cells. Produced via immunoSEQ multiplex PCR; TCRdb's table is partial and in-frame only. Here the sample spans millions of clones, 85% to 95% being singletons. Material for sequencing was naive CD8+ T cells sorted from blood. The receptor source for this set is a young man in good health.

A note on this clone: Other DNA sequences of this sample code for an identical CDR3. V and J are TRBV27 and TRBJ2-1, with D perhaps TRBD2 (7 bases). CDR3 length: 15 amino acids. Trimming took off 6 bases at V and 2 bases at J, with 14 bases between the two ends. Germline CDR1 reads MNHEY; CDR2 reads SMNVEV (reference sequence). The CDR3 loop is CASSPGGPPYNEQFF. The CDR3 nucleotides are TGTGCCAGCAGCCCGGGGGGCCCCCCCTACAATGAGCAGTTCTTC.

The genes are TRBV7-9 and TRBJ2-7, with unresolved D. The V and J ends lost 3 bases and 0 bases respectively, with 9 bases between them. The CDR3 sequence is 14 residues long. Germline CDR1 reads SEHNR; CDR2 reads FQNEAQ (reference sequence). The CDR3 loop is CASSFSPDSYEQYF. The CDR3 region has the DNA TGTGCCAGCAGCTTCTCCCCGGACTCCTACGAGCAGTACTTC.

The gene calls are TRBV9 and TRBJ2-1; D perhaps matches TRBD1 (6 bases). This CDR3 spans 14 amino acids. Trimming removed 2 bases at V and 8 bases at J, with 14 bases between. Per the germline V gene, CDR1 is SGDLS and CDR2 is YYNGEE. The chain's CDR3 is CASSVGQGSDEQFF. CDR3 DNA sequence: TGTGCCAGCAGCGTCGGGCAGGGGAGTGATGAGCAGTTCTTC.

A note on this clone: Distinct nucleotide sequences in the sample also encode this CDR3. V usage is TRBV7-9 and J usage is TRBJ1-4; D is unclear. The V and J ends lost 1 base and 7 bases respectively, with 10 bases between them. The CDR3 has 14 amino acids. The V gene's germline CDR1 is SEHNR and CDR2 FQNEAQ (reference sequence). The CDR3 DNA reads as TGTGCCAGCAGCTTAGTCTCTGAGGGTGAAAAACTGTTTTTT. Translation: CASSLVSEGEKLFF.

V gene TRBV7-2 combines with J gene TRBJ2-7; D ambiguous. Trimming took 4 bases from V and 6 from J, leaving 10 bases between them. This CDR3 contains 12 residues. The germline gives CDR1 SGHTA, CDR2 FQGNSA. The CDR3 is CASSSTWVEQYF. The CDR3 DNA reads TGTGCCAGCAGCTCCACCTGGGTCGAGCAGTACTTC.

V and J are TRBV19 and TRBJ1-5; D remains ambiguous. The germline CDR1 and CDR2 sequences are LNHDA and SQIVND (reference sequence). The CDR3 consists of 15 residues. V was cut by 2 bases and J by 0 bases, with 8 bases left in between. The CDR3 region is CASSILQNSNQPQHF. CDR3 DNA: TGTGCCAGTAGTATACTACAGAATAGCAATCAGCCCCAGCATTTT.

The chain is built from TRBV30 and TRBJ2-7, with 12 bases aligning to TRBD2. The J segment lost 3 bases and the V segment lost 6 bases, leaving 15 bases of the junction unmatched. This CDR3 is 17 amino acids long. In germline, CDR1 is GTSNPN, CDR2 SVGIG (reference sequence). The CDR3 loop is CACHVETSGGVRYEQYF. CDR3 nucleotides: TGTGCCTGCCATGTGGAGACTAGCGGGGGAGTTCGCTACGAGCAGTACTTC. Complete variable domain (other parts from reference TRBV30 and TRBJ2-7): SQTIHQWPATLVQPVGSPLSLECTVEGTSNPNLYWYRQAAGRGLQLLFYSVGIGQISSEVPQNLSASRPQDRQFILSSKKLLLSDSGFYLCACHVETSGGVRYEQYFGPGTRLTVT.

This chain links TRBV7-9 with TRBJ2-3; D gene uncertain. CDR3 size: 12 residues. The germline CDR1 and CDR2 sequences are SEHNR and FQNEAQ (reference sequence). V was clipped by 3 bases and J by 4 bases, with 5 bases between them. CDR3 in amino acids: CASSFIPDTQYF. The DNA of the CDR3 is TGTGCCAGCAGCTTTATCCCAGATACGCAGTATTTT. Based on the CDR3 plus reference TRBV7-9 and TRBJ2-3, the full variable domain is DTGVSQNPRHKITKRGQNVTFRCDPISEHNRLYWYRQTLGQGPEFLTYFQNEAQLEKSRLLSDRFSAERPKGSFSTLEIQRTEQGDSAMYLCASSFIPDTQYFGPGTRLTVL.

This rearrangement joins TRBV13 to TRBJ1-2; perhaps TRBD1 as D (5 bases). Per the germline V gene, CDR1 is PRHDT and CDR2 is FYEKMQ (reference sequence). V was cut by 3 bases and J by 5 bases, with 16 bases left in between. This CDR3 is built from 15 residues. CDR3 sequence: CASSLGGPEGYGYTF. The CDR3 DNA follows: TGTGCCAGCAGCTTGGGAGGACCGGAGGGGTATGGCTACACCTTC.

This chain joins TRBV9 and TRBJ2-7; perhaps TRBD2 as D (6 bases). V dropped 2 bases and J dropped 5 bases, with 14 bases sitting between them. Germline V gene lookup returns CDR1 SGDLS and CDR2 YYNGEE. The CDR3 consists of 14 residues. CDR3 sequence (DNA): TGTGCCAGCAGCGTGGCGGGGCATCCTAACGAGCAGTACTTC. As protein: CASSVAGHPNEQYF. Filled out from reference TRBV9 and TRBJ2-7, the complete variable domain reads DSGVTQTPKHLITATGQRVTLRCSPRSGDLSVYWYQQSLDQGLQFLIQYYNGEERAKGNILERFSAQQFPDLHSELNLSSLELGDSALYFCASSVAGHPNEQYFGPGTRLTVT.

The rearrangement joins TRBV9 to TRBJ2-7; 9 bases align to TRBD2. The germline V gene has CDR1 SGDLS and CDR2 YYNGEE. This CDR3 has 16 residues. Germline trimming cut 3 bases from V and 2 bases from J; bases unmatched to any gene: 9. The CDR3 bases are TGTGCCAGCAGCGCCCAAGCGGGGGGTTCGACCTACGAGCAGTACTTC. Translated: CASSAQAGGSTYEQYF.

The gene calls are TRBV5-1 and TRBJ2-3; the match to TRBD2 covers 8 bases. J gave up 6 bases and V 4 bases, and 10 bases lay outside the gene matches. The V gene's germline CDR1 is SGHRS and CDR2 YFSETQ. The CDR3 length is 15 residues. The CDR3 sequence: CASSPFSGRTDTQYF. The CDR3 bases are TGCGCCAGCAGCCCTTTCAGCGGGAGAACTGATACGCAGTATTTT.

On this clone itself: The identical CDR3 is also encoded by other nucleotide sequences in the sample. The V call is TRBV7-9, the J call TRBJ2-7; TRBD1 aligns across 9 bases. In germline, CDR1 is SEHNR, CDR2 FQNEAQ (reference sequence). V dropped 4 bases and J dropped 3; count of bases not matched to a gene: 4. This CDR3 has 14 amino acids. As DNA, the CDR3 is TGTGCCAGCAGCTATAGGGACAGGGACTACGAGCAGTACTTC. It codes for CASSYRDRDYEQYF.

The chain is built from TRBV6-1 and TRBJ2-7; 10 positions match TRBD2. The junction had 7 bases not matched to a gene; V was cut back by 6 bases and J by 5 bases. This CDR3 has 14 amino acids. Germline values: CDR1 MNHNS, CDR2 SASEGT. CDR3 DNA sequence: TGTGCCAGCAGAGACCCGGGACTAGCGAACGAGCAGTACTTC. Its translation: CASRDPGLANEQYF.

On this clone itself: This CDR3 is also generated by other DNA sequences in the sample. V gene TRBV13 combines with J gene TRBJ2-7; D is ambiguous. This CDR3 region has 15 residues. From germline, CDR1 is PRHDT and CDR2 FYEKMQ (reference sequence). V dropped 6 bases and J dropped 2 bases, with 17 bases sitting between them. The CDR3 DNA is TGTGCCAGCAGTCTCTCCCTGGCAGAAACCTACGAGCAGTACTTC. Protein sequence: CASSLSLAETYEQYF.

Concerning this clone: Different DNA sequences within this sample yield the same CDR3. J is TRBJ1-2 and V is TRBV7-9; D is unresolved. V was trimmed by 1 base and J by 5 bases, leaving 8 bases between them. This CDR3 comprises 13 residues. CDR1 and CDR2 (germline): SEHNR, FQNEAQ (reference sequence). CDR3 sequence (DNA): TGTGCCAGCAGCTTAGGTACAGCTTATGGCTACACCTTC. Encoded protein: CASSLGTAYGYTF.

This clone is a singleton in its sample. The rearrangement joins TRBV28 to TRBJ2-7; TRBD1 matches 7 bases. Trimming at V came to 3 bases and at J to 3 bases, leaving 8 bases not matched to a gene. The germline CDR1 and CDR2 sequences are MDHEN and SYDVKM. The CDR3 is 15 amino acids. The CDR3 loop reads CASSFPSTGFYEQYF. The CDR3 DNA sequence: TGTGCCAGCAGTTTTCCCTCGACAGGGTTCTACGAGCAGTACTTC.

CDR3 nucleotide sequence: TGCAGCGTTGTTGCCGTCTCCTACGAGCAGTACTTC. It encodes CSVVAVSYEQYF. This chain links TRBV29-1 with TRBJ2-7; D unresolved. Germline assignment: CDR1 SQVTM and CDR2 ANQGSEA. The CDR3 extends over 12 amino acids. V dropped 4 bases and J dropped 0 bases, with 7 bases sitting between them.